This TCR beta chain was obtained from a study of T cells in Graves' hyperthyroidism and ophthalmopathy. This clonotype showed up many times. This CDR3 has 15 amino acids. Germline-derived CDR1 and CDR2 are LNHDA and SQIVND (reference sequence). J gave up 0 bases and V 9 bases, and 4 bases lay outside the gene matches. Amplified TCR beta CDR3 regions came from RNA transcripts. The HTBI primer set drove a first-round RT-PCR of the TCR CDR3. MiXCR was run by TCRdb on the multiplex PCR reads, yielding one entry per CDR3 protein. This table holds some 690,000 distinct CDR3 sequences, roughly a sixth found once.

The J gene is TRBJ2-2, the V gene TRBV19; 10 bases are a match to TRBD2. Sequenced sample: blood. This receptor was obtained from a man over 45 with Graves' hyperthyroidism. In DNA, the CDR3 is TGTGCCAGCAACGGACTAGCGGCGAACACCGGGGAGCTGTTTTTT. This encodes CASNGLAANTGELFF.